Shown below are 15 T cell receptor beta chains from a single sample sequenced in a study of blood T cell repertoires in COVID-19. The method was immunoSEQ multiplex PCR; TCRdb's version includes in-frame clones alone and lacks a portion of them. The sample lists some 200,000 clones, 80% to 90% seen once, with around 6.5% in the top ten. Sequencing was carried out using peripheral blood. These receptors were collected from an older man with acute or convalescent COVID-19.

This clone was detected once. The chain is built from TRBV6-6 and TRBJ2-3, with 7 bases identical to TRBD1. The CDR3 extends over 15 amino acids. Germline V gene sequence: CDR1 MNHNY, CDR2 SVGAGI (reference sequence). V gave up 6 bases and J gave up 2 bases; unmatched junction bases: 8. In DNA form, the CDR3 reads TGTGCCAGCAGGAAATTAGAGGGGGCCACAGATACGCAGTATTTT. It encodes CASRKLEGATDTQYF.

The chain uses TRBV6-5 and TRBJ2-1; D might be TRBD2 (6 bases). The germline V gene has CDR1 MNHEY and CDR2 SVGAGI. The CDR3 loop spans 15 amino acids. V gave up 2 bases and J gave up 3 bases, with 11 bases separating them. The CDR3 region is CASSYVLAHYNEQFF. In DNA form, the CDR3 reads TGTGCCAGCAGTTACGTCCTAGCGCACTACAATGAGCAGTTCTTC.

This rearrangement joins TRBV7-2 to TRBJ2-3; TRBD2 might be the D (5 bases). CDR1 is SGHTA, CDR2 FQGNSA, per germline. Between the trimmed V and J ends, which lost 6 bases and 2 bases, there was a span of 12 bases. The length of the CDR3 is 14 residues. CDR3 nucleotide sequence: TGTGCCAGCAGTTTACAGCGGTACACAGATACGCAGTATTTT. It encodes CASSLQRYTDTQYF.

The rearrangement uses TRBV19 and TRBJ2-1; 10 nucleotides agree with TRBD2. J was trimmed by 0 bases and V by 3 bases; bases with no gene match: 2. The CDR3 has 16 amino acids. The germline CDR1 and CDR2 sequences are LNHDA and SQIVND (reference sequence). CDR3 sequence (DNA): TGTGCCAGTAGTATTAGCGGGAGGCGCTCCTACAATGAGCAGTTCTTC. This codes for CASSISGRRSYNEQFF.

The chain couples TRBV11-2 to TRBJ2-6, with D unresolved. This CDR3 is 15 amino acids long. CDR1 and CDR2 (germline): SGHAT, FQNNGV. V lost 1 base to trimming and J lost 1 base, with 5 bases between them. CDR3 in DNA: TGTGCCAGCAGCTTAGGGCAGTCTGGGGCCAACGTCCTGACTTTC. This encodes CASSLGQSGANVLTF.

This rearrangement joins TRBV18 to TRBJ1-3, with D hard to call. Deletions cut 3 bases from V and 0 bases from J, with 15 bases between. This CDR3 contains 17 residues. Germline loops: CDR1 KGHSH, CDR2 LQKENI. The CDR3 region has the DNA TGTGCCAGCTCACCCAGAACAGCCTTGAGCTCTGGAAACACCATATATTTT. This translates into CASSPRTALSSGNTIYF.

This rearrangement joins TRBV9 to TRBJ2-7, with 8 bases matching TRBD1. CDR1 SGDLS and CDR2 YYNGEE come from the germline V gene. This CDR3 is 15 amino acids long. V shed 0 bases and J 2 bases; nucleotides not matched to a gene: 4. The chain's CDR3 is CASSVATGGPYEQYF. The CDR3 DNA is TGTGCCAGCAGCGTAGCTACAGGGGGACCCTACGAGCAGTACTTC.

In DNA, the CDR3 is TGTGCCAGCGGACAGGGGTACGGCAATCAGCCCCAGCATTTT. Its protein is CASGQGYGNQPQHF. J is TRBJ1-5 and V is TRBV2; 9 nucleotides match TRBD1. The ends lost 8 bases at V and 2 bases at J; junction bases unmatched: 4. CDR3 length: 14 amino acids. CDR1 and CDR2 from the germline V gene are SNHLY and FYNNEI.

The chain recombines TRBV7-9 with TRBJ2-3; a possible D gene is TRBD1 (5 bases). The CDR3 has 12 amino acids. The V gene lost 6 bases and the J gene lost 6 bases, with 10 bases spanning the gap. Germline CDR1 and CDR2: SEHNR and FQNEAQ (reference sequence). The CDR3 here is CASSPGPDTQYF. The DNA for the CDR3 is TGTGCCAGCAGTCCAGGGCCCGATACGCAGTATTTT.

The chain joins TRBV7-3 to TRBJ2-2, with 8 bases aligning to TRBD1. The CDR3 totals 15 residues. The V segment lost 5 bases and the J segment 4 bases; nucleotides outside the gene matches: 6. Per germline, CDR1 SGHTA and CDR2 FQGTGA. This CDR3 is CASSLTGESTGELFF. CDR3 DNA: TGTGCCAGCAGCCTGACAGGGGAATCCACCGGGGAGCTGTTTTTT.

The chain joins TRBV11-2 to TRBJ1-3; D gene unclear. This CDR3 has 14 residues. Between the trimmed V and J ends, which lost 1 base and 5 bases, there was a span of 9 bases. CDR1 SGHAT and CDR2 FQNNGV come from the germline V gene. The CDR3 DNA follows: TGTGCCAGCAGCTTAGGCGGGGTGCGAAACACCATATATTTT. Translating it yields CASSLGGVRNTIYF. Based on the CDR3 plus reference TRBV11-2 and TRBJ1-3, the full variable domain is EAGVAQSPRYKIIEKRQSVAFWCNPISGHATLYWYQQILGQGPKLLIQFQNNGVVDDSQLPKDRFSAERLKGVDSTLKIQPAKLEDSAVYLCASSLGGVRNTIYFGEGSWLTVV.

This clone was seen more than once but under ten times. CDR3 DNA: TGTGCCAGCAGCCCAATTCTACGGGATTCCTACGAGCAGTACTTC. This codes for CASSPILRDSYEQYF. The chain recombines TRBV11-2 with TRBJ2-7, with D maybe TRBD2 (5 bases). Germline loops: CDR1 SGHAT, CDR2 FQNNGV. The CDR3 contains 15 residues. V dropped 5 bases and J dropped 1 base, with 15 bases sitting between them. The variable domain in full, with the rest retrieved from reference TRBV11-2 and TRBJ2-7, is EAGVAQSPRYKIIEKRQSVAFWCNPISGHATLYWYQQILGQGPKLLIQFQNNGVVDDSQLPKDRFSAERLKGVDSTLKIQPAKLEDSAVYLCASSPILRDSYEQYFGPGTRLTVT.

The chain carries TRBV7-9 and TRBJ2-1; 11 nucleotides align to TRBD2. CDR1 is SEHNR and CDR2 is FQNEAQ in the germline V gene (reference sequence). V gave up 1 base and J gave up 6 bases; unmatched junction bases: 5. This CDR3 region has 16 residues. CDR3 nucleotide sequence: TGTGCCAGCAGCTTAGGATTGACTAGCGGGATCAATGAGCAGTTCTTC. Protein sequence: CASSLGLTSGINEQFF.

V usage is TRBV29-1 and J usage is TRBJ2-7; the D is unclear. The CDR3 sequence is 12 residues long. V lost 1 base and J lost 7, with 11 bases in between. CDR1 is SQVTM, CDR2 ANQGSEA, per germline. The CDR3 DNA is TGCAGCGTTGAAGCCCAGGCTCGGGAGCAGTACTTC. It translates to CSVEAQAREQYF.

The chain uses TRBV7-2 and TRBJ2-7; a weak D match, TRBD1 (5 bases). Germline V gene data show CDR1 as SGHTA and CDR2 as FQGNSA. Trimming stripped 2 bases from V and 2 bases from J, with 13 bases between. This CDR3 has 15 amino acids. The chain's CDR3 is CASSLSWTYTYEQYF. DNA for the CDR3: TGTGCCAGCAGCTTAAGTTGGACATATACCTACGAGCAGTACTTC.